This TCR beta chain was recovered during a study of cytomegalovirus exposure and HLA in healthy donors (dated by TCRdb to 2017 to 2019). Regarding the research as a whole: In an earlier analysis of some 610 of the donors, approximately 300 Gb of sequence data and 100 million or so unique TCR beta sequences from 150 million to 200 million T cells were reported. An early release covering roughly 580 HLA-typed donors comprised 250 to 350 gigabases of sequencing data and tens of millions of unique TCR sequences. Of the roughly 400 genotyped donors, roughly 80% fell in the genetic ancestry cluster associated with self-reported Caucasian donors. The study aimed to test whether signatures of past pathogen exposure could be identified by cataloging public T cell receptors. The study profiled the T cell repertoires of around 700 subjects by immunosequencing and related them to cytomegalovirus serostatus. In addition to the first cohort of 666 subjects, a separate validation cohort of around 110 different subjects was used. High-throughput TCR immunosequencing, statistical association of individual TCRs with disease status, and machine learning were combined to predict cytomegalovirus infection status. A later analysis re-analyzed previously published TCR beta repertoires from 666 donors and added high-resolution HLA genotyping to study TCR occurrence patterns. The later analysis used no new phenotypic data to find candidate immune exposures, relying instead on TCR beta sequences and their occurrence across donors. To decide whether each TCR beta V gene segment behaved as functional or pseudogenic, an earlier analysis of approximately 620 of the donors relied on high-throughput TCR beta sequencing. Donor age, sex, ethnicity and CMV serostatus were compiled together with the repertoire data. A later genetic analysis used genome-wide SNP genotypes for about 60% of the 666 donors, treating that subset as a discovery cohort. All discovery cohort repertoires had been generated using a single sequencing platform. HLA typing included class I and class II loci at four-digit resolution. The number of donors typed differed by locus, with about 629-640 for A, B, C, DRB1 and DQB1, around 500 for DQA1, under 610 for DPA1, and some 440 for DPB1. Because of strong linkage in the cohort, roughly five DR-DQ haplotypes were treated as single units for association and clustering. Among roughly 400 genotyped donors of the cohort, an average of around 240,000 unique TCR beta nucleotide sequences were sequenced per donor, roughly 18% of them non-productive. The paper as a whole reports these results and caveats: A further reported finding was that TCR beta sequences accurately predicted the HLA-A and HLA-B alleles for most subjects in the first cohort. When HLA alleles, especially DR and DQ, strongly co-occurred, attributing TCR associations to individual alleles was difficult. Presence/absence analyses assumed roughly uniform sequencing depth across donors, an assumption that may not hold. An earlier analysis of approximately 540 of the donors showed that most TCR beta V segments appeared in productive rearrangements either about 90% or about 30% of the time, which broadly matched IMGT annotations. A later analysis found that most CMV-associated TCR beta chains appeared HLA-restricted, with HLA associations seemingly driven largely by CMV exposure. A cluster of highly shared sequence variants was judged likely to represent a technical artifact of the sequencing pipeline. While some public TCRs were present in many individuals, most TCR sequences turned up only very rarely across donors. Correlated functional status among segregating V segments might be attributable to linkage disequilibrium, but an unknown experimental factor could not be ruled out. According to a later genetic analysis, donors in an Asian-associated ancestry cluster had fewer N-insertions in productive TCRs than the roughly 670-donor mean. Only TCR beta chains were sequenced in this cohort, and the absence of alpha or paired-chain data limited detectable features. The only immune exposure information available for the cohort was CMV serostatus. The authors suggested that the approach could potentially be generalized to other disease states and immunological phenotypes. Because counts were too low, about 18 rarely observed V segments, including chromosome 9 orphons, were excluded from the earlier analysis of 587 of the donors. The study gave a list of under 200 TCR beta chains associated with cytomegalovirus. In vitro tests confirmed that a few of the cytomegalovirus-associated TCR beta chains recognize cytomegalovirus antigens. In a later genetic analysis, a missense DCLRE1C variant was associated with V-gene and J-gene trimming of TCR beta chains, and the association was replicated in an independent cohort. A later analysis found that HLA-associated TCR beta chains were more clonally expanded and had lower generation probabilities than equally common non-associated chains. Cytomegalovirus status was reported to be diagnosed by the classifier with high specificity and sensitivity in both the original and validation cohorts. In a later analysis, several top co-occurrence clusters were reported to appear linked to parvovirus B19, influenza, CMV and Epstein-Barr virus. A later analysis associated about 16,000 TCR beta sequences with specific HLA alleles at a false discovery rate of 0.05. Some IMGT-functional V segments, including TRBV6-2 and TRBV6-3, could not be told apart with the 87-base-pair reads, so those segments were excluded. In a later analysis, TCR association rates were found to vary across HLA loci, with the most associated TCRs seen for DRB1 alleles and the fewest for HLA-C alleles. HLA typing was unavailable for some donors at each locus, so association tests used only the typed subset.

From the cysteine up to the phenylalanine, the CDR3 has a length of 12 residues. The entry retains the CDR3 DNA only, 36 bases that are in frame from base 1. V and J are truncated by 5 bases and 4 bases respectively, leaving an intervening sequence of 8 bases. CDR1 is given as LNHDA and CDR2 as SQIVND, both from the germline V gene (reference sequence). The library was prepared using the immunoSEQ multiplex PCR assay. The multiplex PCR relied on a mix of 60 forward primers for TCR Vbeta segments and 13 reverse primers for TCR Jbeta segments. The CDR3 region of rearranged TCR beta genes was amplified from genomic DNA with a multiplex PCR assay. Amplified TCR beta libraries were sequenced as 87-base-pair reads on the Illumina HiSeq System. In the original analysis: Across the 700 or so repertoires, a later analysis counted tens of millions of unique TCR beta chains, 8.5 million to 12 million of which were shared by at least two donors. Raw reads were error-corrected and collapsed into unique sequences with a nearest-neighbor algorithm that merged closely related sequences to remove PCR and sequencing errors. Alignment of CDR3 sequences to IMGT reference sequences was used to assign V, D and J gene segments. Each retained sequence needed at least a six-nucleotide match to both a V gene segment and a J gene segment. A rearrangement was called productive if the CDR3 had no stop codons and remained in frame with V and J, and every other rearrangement was called non-productive. CDR3 was defined according to IMGT convention as the region running from the second conserved V-encoded cysteine to the conserved J-encoded phenylalanine. Sequences without an unambiguous match to a single V gene segment were excluded from the earlier analysis of almost 600 of the donors. In an earlier analysis of a few hundred of the donors, a V segment was called functional when productive rearrangements were above 56.7%, and segregating when the standard deviation between donors exceeded 5%. A statistical classification framework was built to diagnose cytomegalovirus status from the catalog of TCR beta chain sequences. V and J gene assignment, in a later analysis, came from comparing TCR nucleotide sequences with IMGT/GENE-DB human TR gene sequences. A later analysis assigned CDR3 sequences and most-parsimonious VDJ recombination scenarios with the TCRdist pipeline. In a later analysis, each TCR beta chain was defined by its CDR3 amino acid sequence together with its V-gene family, and reads without a unique V-gene family were excluded. In a later analysis, fewer than 600 highly shared, low-generation-probability nucleotide sequences were removed to address suspected cross-contamination and a sequencing artifact. A later analysis calculated a clonal expansion index for each public chain from normalized within-repertoire ranks of inferred template counts. Generation probabilities in a later analysis came from a VDJ recombination model fitted to out-of-frame rearrangements, and those results were checked against IGoR. Hypergeometric tests were used in a later analysis to score TCR-TCR, TCR-HLA and TCR-CMV co-occurrence, with a repertoire-size bias correction applied to the TCR pairs. In a later analysis, false discovery rates were estimated by permuting HLA or CMV assignments 20 times. In a later analysis, co-occurring TCRs were grouped with DBSCAN, and TCRdist sequence similarity was added when clustering was performed within HLA-allele-positive subsets. For co-occurrence clustering, repertoires with fewer than 30,000 or more than 120,000 public chains were excluded, along with roughly five repertoires with anomalous nucleotide sharing. TCRdb obtained this table from immuneACCESS and retained in-frame rearrangements with V and J assigned. These tables miss some clones; where compared with another copy, unresolved V genes account for less than half of the shortfall, and the remainder is unexplained. V, J and clone size are those of that table, while D and trimming were read from the DNA. This sample comprises almost 200,000 clones, roughly 79% of them detected only once. About 1.9% of the sample is in the top ten clones.

As regards this clone: There is no known antigen for this receptor. No qualities accompany the bases; no much larger clone lies one base away.

The cohort consisted of approximately 670 healthy bone marrow donors. At the time of sampling, every cohort member was nominally healthy, though immune exposures that went unrecorded were likely present. The donor tested CMV seronegative and was one of the 352 seronegative cohort members. A peripheral blood sample was collected from each donor, and TCR beta sequencing was performed on peripheral blood mononuclear cells. The Qiagen DNeasy Blood Extraction Kit was used to extract genomic DNA from the blood cell samples. Sequenced input: PBMCs. The source of this sequence is a young man in good health and CMV-seronegative. This chain is built from TRBV19 and TRBJ1-2; no D gene is confidently identified. The CDR3 loop reads CASSRQLYGYTF. In nucleotide form, the sequence is TGTGCCAGTAGTCGCCAACTCTATGGCTACACCTTC.